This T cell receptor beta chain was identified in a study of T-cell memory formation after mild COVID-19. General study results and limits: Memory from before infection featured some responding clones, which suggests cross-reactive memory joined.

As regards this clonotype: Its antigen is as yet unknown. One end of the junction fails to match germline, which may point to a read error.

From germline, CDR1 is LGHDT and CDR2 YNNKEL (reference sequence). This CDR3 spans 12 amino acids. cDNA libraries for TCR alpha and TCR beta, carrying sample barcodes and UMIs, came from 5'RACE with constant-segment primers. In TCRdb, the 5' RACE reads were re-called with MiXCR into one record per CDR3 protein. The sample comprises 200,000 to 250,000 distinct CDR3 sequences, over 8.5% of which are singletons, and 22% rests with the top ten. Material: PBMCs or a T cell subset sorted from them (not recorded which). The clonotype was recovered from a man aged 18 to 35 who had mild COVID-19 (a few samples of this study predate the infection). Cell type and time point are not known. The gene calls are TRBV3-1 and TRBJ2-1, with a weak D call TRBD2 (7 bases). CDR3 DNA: TGTGCCAGCAGCCAAGAAGGCAGGGGAGGGCTCTTC. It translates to CASSQEGRGGLF.